The clone carrying this T cell receptor beta chain was seen a single time. Profiling relied on immunoSEQ multiplex PCR, and the TCRdb table lists in-frame clones only, not all of them. The table shows about 220,000 clones, with approximately 84% occurring only once. This sample was included in a study of blood T cell repertoires in COVID-19. Study-wide background: T cells, B-cell-depleted T cells, or PBMCs supplied cDNA or gDNA.

CDR1 MNHEY and CDR2 SVGAGI come from the germline V gene. CDR3 length equals 15 residues. The trim removed 8 bases at V and 5 bases at J, leaving 11 bases unmatched. The sequence came from a woman under 40 who had recovered from COVID-19. The source material was peripheral blood. The chain is built from TRBV6-5 and TRBJ2-1; 8 bases map to TRBD1. The CDR3 here is CASLGRDRLNNEQFF. Here the CDR3 DNA reads TGTGCCAGCCTGGGACGGGACAGGTTGAACAATGAGCAGTTCTTC.